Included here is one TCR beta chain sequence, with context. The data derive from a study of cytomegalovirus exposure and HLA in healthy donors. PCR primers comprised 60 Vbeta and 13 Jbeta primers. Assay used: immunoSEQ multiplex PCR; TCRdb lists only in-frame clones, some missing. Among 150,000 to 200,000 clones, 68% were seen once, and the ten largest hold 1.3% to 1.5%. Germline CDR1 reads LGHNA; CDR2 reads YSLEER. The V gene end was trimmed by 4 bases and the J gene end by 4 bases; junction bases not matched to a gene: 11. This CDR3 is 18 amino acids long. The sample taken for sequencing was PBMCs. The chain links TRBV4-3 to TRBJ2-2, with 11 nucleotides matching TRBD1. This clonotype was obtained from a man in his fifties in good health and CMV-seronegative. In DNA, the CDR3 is TGCGCCAGCAGCCCCTGGACAGGGGGCGGTTCGGCCACCGGGGAGCTGTTTTTT. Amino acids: CASSPWTGGGSATGELFF.